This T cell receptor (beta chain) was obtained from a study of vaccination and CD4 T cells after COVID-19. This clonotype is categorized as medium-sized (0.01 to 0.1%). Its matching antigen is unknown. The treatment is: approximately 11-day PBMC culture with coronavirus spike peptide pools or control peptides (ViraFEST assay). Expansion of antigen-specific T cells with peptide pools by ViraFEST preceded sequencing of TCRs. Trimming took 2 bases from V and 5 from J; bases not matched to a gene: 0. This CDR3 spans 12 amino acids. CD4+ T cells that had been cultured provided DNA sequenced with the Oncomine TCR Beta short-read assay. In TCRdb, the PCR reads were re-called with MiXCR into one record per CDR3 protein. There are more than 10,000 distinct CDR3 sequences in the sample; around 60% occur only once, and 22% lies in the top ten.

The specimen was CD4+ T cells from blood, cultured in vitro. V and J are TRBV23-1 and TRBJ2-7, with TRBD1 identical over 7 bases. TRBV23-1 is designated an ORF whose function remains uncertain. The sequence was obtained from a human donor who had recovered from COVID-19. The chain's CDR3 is CASSQTGDEQYF. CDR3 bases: TGCGCCAGCAGTCAAACAGGGGACGAGCAGTACTTC.